This TCR beta chain derives from a study of cytomegalovirus exposure and HLA in healthy donors. PCR used 60 Vbeta primers and 13 Jbeta primers. Clones were read by immunoSEQ multiplex PCR, and TCRdb kept only the in-frame ones, dropping some. The sample includes around 120,000 clones, roughly 86% of them seen just once. Unmatched junction bases numbered 7, after V lost 6 bases and J lost 0 bases. The germline CDR1 and CDR2 sequences are LNHDA and SQIVND (reference sequence). The CDR3 sequence is 16 residues long. This clone was picked up one time. The specimen was PBMCs. The chain employs TRBV19 and TRBJ1-5; 8 nucleotides line up with TRBD1. This receptor was obtained from a man between 18 and 29 years old in good health and CMV-seronegative. The CDR3 protein is CASSGTGGYSNQPQHF. In DNA form, the CDR3 reads TGTGCCAGTAGCGGGACAGGAGGGTATAGCAATCAGCCCCAGCATTTT.